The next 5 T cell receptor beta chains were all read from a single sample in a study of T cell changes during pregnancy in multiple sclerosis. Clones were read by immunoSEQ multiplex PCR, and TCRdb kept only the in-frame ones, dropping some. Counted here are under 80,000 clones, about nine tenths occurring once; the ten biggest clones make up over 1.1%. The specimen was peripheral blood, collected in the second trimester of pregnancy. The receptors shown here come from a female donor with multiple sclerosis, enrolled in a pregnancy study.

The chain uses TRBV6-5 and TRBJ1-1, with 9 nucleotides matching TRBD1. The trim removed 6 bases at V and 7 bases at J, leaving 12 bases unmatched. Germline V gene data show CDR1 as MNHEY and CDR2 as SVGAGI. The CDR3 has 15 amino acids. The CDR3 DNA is TGTGCCAGCAGCCTCACGGGACAGGGTGGGGGTGAAGCTTTCTTT. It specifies CASSLTGQGGGEAFF.

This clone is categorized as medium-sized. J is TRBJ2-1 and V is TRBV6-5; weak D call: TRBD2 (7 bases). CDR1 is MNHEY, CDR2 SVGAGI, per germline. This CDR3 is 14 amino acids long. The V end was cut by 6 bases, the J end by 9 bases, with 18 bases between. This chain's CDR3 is CASRPRGAISEQFF. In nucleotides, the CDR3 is TGTGCCAGCAGACCCCGGGGGGCGATTTCTGAGCAGTTCTTC.

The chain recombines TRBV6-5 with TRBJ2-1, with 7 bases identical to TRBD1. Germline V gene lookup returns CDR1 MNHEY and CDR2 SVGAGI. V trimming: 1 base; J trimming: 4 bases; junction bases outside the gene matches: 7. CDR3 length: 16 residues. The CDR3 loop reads CASSYYRGQNYNEQFF. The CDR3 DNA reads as TGTGCCAGCAGTTACTACAGGGGACAGAATTACAATGAGCAGTTCTTC.

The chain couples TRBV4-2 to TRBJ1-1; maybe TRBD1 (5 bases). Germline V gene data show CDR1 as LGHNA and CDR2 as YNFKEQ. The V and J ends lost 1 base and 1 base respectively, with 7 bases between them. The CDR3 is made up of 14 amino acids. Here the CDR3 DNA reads TGTGCCAGCAGCCAAGGGACAAAGAACACTGAAGCTTTCTTT. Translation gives CASSQGTKNTEAFF.

For the CDR3, the DNA is TGTGCCAGCAGCAAACGACGGACAGGCCCAGCTGAGCAGTTCTTC. It codes for CASSKRRTGPAEQFF. The chain employs TRBV21-1 and TRBJ2-1; the table's TRBD1 call for D was not verified on the DNA. TRBV21-1 is termed a pseudogene. The CDR3 loop spans 15 amino acids.